Following are 5 T cell receptor beta chains from one sample sequenced in a study of siplizumab effects on memory and regulatory T cells. This table comes from immunoSEQ multiplex PCR, and its TCRdb copy is limited to in-frame clones, with some not included. The repertoire has about 100,000 clones, approximately 90% of them found once; the top ten carry about 1.1%. The sequenced sample was CD4+ T cells sorted from blood. The source is a human donor in good health.

This clone showed up just once. The V call is TRBV10-1, the J call TRBJ2-7; 8 bases match TRBD1. Losses at the gene ends were 8 bases for V and 9 bases for J; bases not matched to a gene: 6. The V gene's germline CDR1 is WNHNN and CDR2 SYGVQD (reference sequence). The CDR3 consists of 11 residues. The CDR3 is CASQGASGQYF. CDR3 nucleotides: TGCGCCAGCCAGGGGGCCAGCGGGCAGTACTTC.

This clone occurred once. V usage is TRBV5-1 and J usage is TRBJ2-2; 7 nucleotides agree with TRBD2. V gave up 2 bases and J gave up 0 bases; unmatched junction bases: 7. Germline values: CDR1 SGHRS, CDR2 YFSETQ. This CDR3 spans 17 amino acids. The CDR3 spells CASSLLARNANTGELFF. CDR3 DNA sequence: TGCGCCAGCAGCTTACTAGCGAGAAACGCGAACACCGGGGAGCTGTTTTTT.

The chain uses TRBV29-1 and TRBJ2-3, with D perhaps TRBD1 or TRBD2 (5 bases each). Germline CDR1 is SQVTM and CDR2 is ANQGSEA. The CDR3 is made up of 12 amino acids. V shed 4 bases and J shed 4 bases, with 9 bases lying between them. The DNA of the CDR3 is TGCAGCGTTGGGGACGGCCCAGATACGCAGTATTTT. Protein: CSVGDGPDTQYF.

The V gene is TRBV5-1, the J gene TRBJ2-2, with 13 positions matching TRBD2. The V and J ends lost 6 bases and 4 bases, in that order; junction bases with no gene match: 6. CDR1 is SGHRS, CDR2 YFSETQ, per germline. The CDR3 is 16 residues long. The CDR3: CASNFTSGRVTGELFF. The CDR3 bases are TGCGCCAGCAACTTTACTAGCGGGAGGGTCACCGGGGAGCTGTTTTTT. The full variable domain, its missing parts supplied by reference TRBV5-1 and TRBJ2-2, is KAGVTQTPRYLIKTRGQQVTLSCSPISGHRSVSWYQQTPGQGLQFLFEYFSETQRNKGNFPGRFSGRQFSNSRSEMNVSTLELGDSALYLCASNFTSGRVTGELFFGEGSRLTVL.

This clone was seen a handful of times. The chain has TRBV28 and TRBJ1-1, with D unresolved. The germline CDR1 and CDR2 sequences are MDHEN and SYDVKM. The V gene lost 1 base and the J gene lost 7 bases, with 10 bases spanning the gap. The CDR3 has 13 amino acids. This chain's CDR3 is CASSLLGRDEAFF. The CDR3, as DNA: TGTGCCAGCAGTTTATTAGGGAGGGATGAAGCTTTCTTT.